This TCR beta chain derives from a study of T cell repertoires in cytomegalovirus infection. Study information: Indications came from public TCR beta signatures; they pointed to CMV infection and to a matching HLA type.

Notes on this clonotype: Its antigen remains unidentified.

This CDR3 comprises 11 residues. Germline V gene lookup returns CDR1 SEHNR and CDR2 FQNEAQ (reference sequence). J gave up 4 bases and V 8 bases, and 1 base lay outside the gene matches. TCRdb ran MiXCR on the reads and lists one entry per CDR3 protein. Here the sample spans about 110,000 distinct CDR3 sequences, around 30% being singletons. The origin of this receptor is a human donor in good health (CMV status not recorded). Some clones in this sample may be carry-over from other donors' samples. The rearrangement joins TRBV7-9 to TRBJ2-7; 8 bases agree with TRBD1. The sequencing here drew on CD8+ T cells from cultured PBMCs, taken from culture after CMV antigen stimulation. CDR3 bases: TGTGCCAGCGGACAGGGTTACGAGCAGTACTTC. Translating gives CASGQGYEQYF.